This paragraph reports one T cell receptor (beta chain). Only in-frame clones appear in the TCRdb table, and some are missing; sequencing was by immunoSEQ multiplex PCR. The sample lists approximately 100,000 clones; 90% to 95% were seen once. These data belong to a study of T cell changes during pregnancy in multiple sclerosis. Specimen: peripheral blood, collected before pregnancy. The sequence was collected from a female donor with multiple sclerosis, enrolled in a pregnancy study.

For the CDR3, the DNA is TGCAGCGTTTACGGGGGGCTTGGCGGGGAGCTGTTTTTT. Its translation: CSVYGGLGGELFF. The chain joins TRBV29-1 to TRBJ2-2; tentatively, D is TRBD2 (7 bases). The CDR3 is 13 residues long. V lost 5 bases, J lost 7 bases, and 14 bases lay in between. Germline CDR1 is SQVTM and CDR2 is ANQGSEA.